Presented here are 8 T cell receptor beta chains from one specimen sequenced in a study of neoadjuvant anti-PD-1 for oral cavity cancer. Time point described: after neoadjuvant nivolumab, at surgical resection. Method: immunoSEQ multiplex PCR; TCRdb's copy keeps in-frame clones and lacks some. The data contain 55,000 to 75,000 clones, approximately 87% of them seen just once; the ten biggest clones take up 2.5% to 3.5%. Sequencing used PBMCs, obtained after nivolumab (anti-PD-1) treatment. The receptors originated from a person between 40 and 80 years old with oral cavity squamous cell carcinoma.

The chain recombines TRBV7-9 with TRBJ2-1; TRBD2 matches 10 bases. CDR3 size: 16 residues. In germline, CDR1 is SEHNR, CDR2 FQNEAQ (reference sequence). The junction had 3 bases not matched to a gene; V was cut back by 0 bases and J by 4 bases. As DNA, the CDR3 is TGTGCCAGCAGCTTAGCCCTAGCGGGAGCGTACAATGAGCAGTTCTTC. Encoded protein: CASSLALAGAYNEQFF.

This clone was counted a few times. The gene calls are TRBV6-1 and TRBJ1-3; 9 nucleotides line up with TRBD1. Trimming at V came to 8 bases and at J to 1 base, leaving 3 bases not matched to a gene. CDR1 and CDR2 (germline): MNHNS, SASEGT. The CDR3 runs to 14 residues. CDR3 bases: TGTGCCAGCGACAGGGGGTTATCTGGAAACACCATATATTTT. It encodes CASDRGLSGNTIYF.

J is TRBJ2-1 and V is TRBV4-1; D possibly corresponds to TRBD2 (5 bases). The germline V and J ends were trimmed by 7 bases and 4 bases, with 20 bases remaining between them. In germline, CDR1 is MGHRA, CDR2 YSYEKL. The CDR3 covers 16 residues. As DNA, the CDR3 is TGCGCCAGCAACTCTCTGGGAACTAGGGTATACAATGAGCAGTTCTTC. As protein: CASNSLGTRVYNEQFF.

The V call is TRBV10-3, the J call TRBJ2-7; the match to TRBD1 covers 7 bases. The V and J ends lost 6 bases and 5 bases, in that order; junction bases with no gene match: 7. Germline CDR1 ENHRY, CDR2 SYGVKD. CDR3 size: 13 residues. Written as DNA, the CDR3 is TGTGCCATCAGCCTTGAACAGGGGAACGAGCAGTACTTC. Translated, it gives CAISLEQGNEQYF.

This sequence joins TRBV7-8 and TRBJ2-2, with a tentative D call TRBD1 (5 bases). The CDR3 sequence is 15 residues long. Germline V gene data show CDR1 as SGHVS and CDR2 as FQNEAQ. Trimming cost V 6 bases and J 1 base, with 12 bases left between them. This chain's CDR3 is CASRSFQGNTGELFF. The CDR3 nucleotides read TGTGCCAGCAGATCATTCCAGGGGAACACCGGGGAGCTGTTTTTT. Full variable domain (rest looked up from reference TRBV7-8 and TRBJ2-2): GAGVSQSPRYKVAKRGQDVALRCDPISGHVSLFWYQQALGQGPEFLTYFQNEAQLDKSGLPSDRFFAERPEGSVSTLKIQRTQQEDSAVYLCASRSFQGNTGELFFGEGSRLTVL.

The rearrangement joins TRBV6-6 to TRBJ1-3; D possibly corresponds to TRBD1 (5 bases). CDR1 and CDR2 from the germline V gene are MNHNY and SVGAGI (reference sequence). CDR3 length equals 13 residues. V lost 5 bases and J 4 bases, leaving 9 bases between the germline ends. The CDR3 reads CASSRRGGNTIYF. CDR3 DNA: TGTGCCAGCAGTCGGAGGGGCGGAAACACCATATATTTT.

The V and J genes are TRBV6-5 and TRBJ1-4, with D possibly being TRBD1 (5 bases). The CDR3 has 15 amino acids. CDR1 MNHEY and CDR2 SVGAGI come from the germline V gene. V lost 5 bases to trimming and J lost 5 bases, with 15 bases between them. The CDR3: CASSPTGSTNEKLFF. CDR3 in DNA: TGTGCCAGCAGTCCCACAGGAAGTACAAATGAAAAACTGTTTTTT.

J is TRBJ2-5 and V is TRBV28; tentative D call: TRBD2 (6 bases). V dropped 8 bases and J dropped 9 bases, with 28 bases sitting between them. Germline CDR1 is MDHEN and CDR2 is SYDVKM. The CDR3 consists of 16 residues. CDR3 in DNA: TGTGCCAGCCGTAACTGGCTGGGCGGCGGGGAGTCCGCCCAGTACTTC. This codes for CASRNWLGGGESAQYF.